The clone carrying this TCR beta chain was seen many times. The CDR3 is made up of 15 amino acids. From germline, CDR1 is SGHVS and CDR2 FQNEAQ. V lost 1 base and J 2 bases, leaving 12 bases between the germline ends. The data were obtained in a study of shared clonotypes between healthy human individuals. Researchers ran the assay at a deep level. Assay: immunoSEQ multiplex PCR; the TCRdb copy retains only in-frame clones and omits some. The sample yields some 500,000 clones, more than 70% seen once. Those who donated, Caucasian adults without exception, all lived in Nashville, Tennessee. The V gene is TRBV7-8, the J gene TRBJ2-7, with D uncertain. This sequence was found in a woman aged 35 to 49 in good health. Some clones in this sample may be carry-over from other donors' samples. Source material: PBMCs. CDR3 sequence reads: CASSLGASVTYEQYF. The CDR3 coding sequence is TGTGCCAGCAGCTTAGGGGCCAGCGTAACCTACGAGCAGTACTTC. Combining the CDR3 with reference TRBV7-8 and TRBJ2-7 gives the whole variable domain GAGVSQSPRYKVAKRGQDVALRCDPISGHVSLFWYQQALGQGPEFLTYFQNEAQLDKSGLPSDRFFAERPEGSVSTLKIQRTQQEDSAVYLCASSLGASVTYEQYFGPGTRLTVT.